These 21 T cell receptor beta chains were sequenced from one sample in a study of blood T cell repertoires in COVID-19. The data were produced by immunoSEQ multiplex PCR, yet TCRdb's version contains in-frame clones alone and is incomplete. The profile shows about 270,000 clones, around 90% of them singletons. Sequenced input: PBMCs or T cells enriched from blood (not recorded which). The source of these receptors is a woman in her thirties or forties with acute COVID-19.

CDR3 DNA sequence: TGTGCCAGCAGCCAAGGACAGGGTTTGAACACTGAAGCTTTCTTT. Amino acid sequence: CASSQGQGLNTEAFF. The V and J genes are TRBV4-2 and TRBJ1-1; 7 positions agree with TRBD1. Germline trimming cut 1 base from V and 0 bases from J; bases unmatched to any gene: 2. Germline CDR1 LGHNA, CDR2 YNFKEQ. This CDR3 has 15 residues.

The chain recombines TRBV14 with TRBJ2-2, with D possibly being TRBD2 (5 bases). CDR3 length: 13 amino acids. The V gene's germline CDR1 is SGHDN and CDR2 FVKESK. The V and J ends lost 1 base and 7 bases respectively, with 7 bases between them. CDR3 nucleotide sequence: TGTGCCAGCAGCCAAGGTCGGGGCGGGGAGCTGTTTTTT. Amino acids: CASSQGRGGELFF.

The V gene is TRBV28, the J gene TRBJ1-2; no clear D gene. Germline V gives CDR1 MDHEN, CDR2 SYDVKM. V was trimmed by 0 bases and J by 4 bases, leaving 12 bases between them. The CDR3 is 15 amino acids. The CDR3 nucleotides read TGTGCCAGCAGTTTATGGGGCAGGAATTCCTATGGCTACACCTTC. Its translation is CASSLWGRNSYGYTF.

The chain joins TRBV5-1 to TRBJ2-3; D remains unclear. This CDR3 comprises 14 residues. V was clipped by 2 bases and J by 2 bases, with 9 bases between them. Germline V gives CDR1 SGHRS, CDR2 YFSETQ. CDR3 protein: CASSFEQDTDTQYF. The CDR3, as DNA: TGCGCCAGCAGCTTCGAGCAGGACACAGATACGCAGTATTTT.

This clone was found a few times. This rearrangement joins TRBV3-1 (or the pseudogene TRBV3-2) to TRBJ1-5; tentatively, D is TRBD1 (5 bases). The CDR3 extends over 18 amino acids. Germline CDR1 LGHDT, CDR2 YNNKEL (reference sequence). V gave up 0 bases and J gave up 4 bases, with 19 bases separating them. In DNA form, the CDR3 reads TGTGCCAGCAGCCAAGACCCAGTAGGGCAGGGAAGAAATCAGCCCCAGCATTTT. Its protein is CASSQDPVGQGRNQPQHF.

The chain recombines TRBV6-5 with TRBJ1-2, with 9 bases that match TRBD1. The CDR3 sequence is 15 residues long. From germline, CDR1 is MNHEY and CDR2 SVGAGI. Trimming at V came to 9 bases and at J to 8 bases, leaving 16 bases not matched to a gene. CDR3 sequence (DNA): TGTGCCAGTAGAACCCCGGGACAGGGAGGAGGAGGCTACACCTTC. Translating gives CASRTPGQGGGGYTF.

About this clone: An end of the junction does not agree with germline; a read error may underlie this. V and J are TRBV29-1 and TRBJ2-7; D might be TRBD1 (6 bases). This CDR3 contains 13 residues. CDR1 is SQVTM, CDR2 ANQGSEA, per germline. CDR3 nucleotides: TGCAGCGTAGACAGGTTTACCCCCTACGGGCAGTACTTC. It specifies CSVDRFTPYGQYF.

The chain combines TRBV5-4 with TRBJ1-1; D ambiguous. Germline V gene data show CDR1 as SGHNT and CDR2 as YYREEE (reference sequence). CDR3 length: 15 residues. The V and J ends lost 3 bases and 0 bases respectively, with 12 bases between them. As DNA, the CDR3 is TGTGCCAGCAGCTCTAAGGCGGCTATGAACACTGAAGCTTTCTTT. Residues: CASSSKAAMNTEAFF. Based on the CDR3 plus reference TRBV5-4 and TRBJ1-1, the full variable domain is ETGVTQSPTHLIKTRGQQVTLRCSSQSGHNTVSWYQQALGQGPQFIFQYYREEENGRGNFPPRFSGLQFPNYSSELNVNALELDDSALYLCASSSKAAMNTEAFFGQGTRLTVV.

This clone appeared a few times. V and J are TRBV7-2 and TRBJ1-2, with 8 bases matching TRBD1. The V gene's germline CDR1 is SGHTA and CDR2 FQGNSA. The CDR3 extends over 14 amino acids. V shed 0 bases and J 8 bases; nucleotides not matched to a gene: 5. The CDR3 loop is CASSLAGTGRGYTF. In nucleotides, the CDR3 is TGTGCCAGCAGCTTAGCAGGGACAGGAAGAGGCTACACCTTC.

This clone was detected once. The V call is TRBV27, the J call TRBJ1-2; maybe TRBD1 (6 bases). The V gene lost 3 bases and the J gene lost 1 base, with 9 bases spanning the gap. Germline V gene sequence: CDR1 MNHEY, CDR2 SMNVEV (reference sequence). The CDR3 loop spans 14 amino acids. CDR3 sequence: CASSFQGLNYGYTF. The CDR3 region has the DNA TGTGCCAGCAGTTTTCAGGGGCTTAACTATGGCTACACCTTC.

This chain joins TRBV4-2 and TRBJ2-2; 12 nucleotides align to TRBD2. Germline V lookup: CDR1 LGHNA, CDR2 YNFKEQ. This CDR3 spans 17 amino acids. V lost 0 bases, J lost 7 bases, and 6 bases stayed unmatched. Written as DNA, the CDR3 is TGTGCCAGCAGCCAAGATCCTAGCGGGGGGGCTAACGGGGAGCTGTTTTTT. Protein product: CASSQDPSGGANGELFF.

The chain uses TRBV3-1 (or the pseudogene TRBV3-2) and TRBJ2-7, with 9 bases identical to TRBD1. Trimming took 3 bases from V and 0 from J; bases not matched to a gene: 3. Germline V CDR1 and CDR2: LGHDT, YNNKEL (reference sequence). The CDR3 is made up of 15 amino acids. The CDR3 DNA reads TGTGCCAGCAGCCATGGACAGGGGAGCTCCTACGAGCAGTACTTC. Translation: CASSHGQGSSYEQYF.

The chain links TRBV5-1 to TRBJ2-1; no clear D. Germline CDR1 reads SGHRS; CDR2 reads YFSETQ. The CDR3 has 13 amino acids. V was clipped by 0 bases and J by 5 bases, with 6 bases between them. The CDR3 DNA reads TGCGCCAGCAGCTTGGGGCTCAACAATGAGCAGTTCTTC. Its protein product is CASSLGLNNEQFF.

This clone was seen once. The chain is built from TRBV6-2 or TRBV6-3 and TRBJ2-3, with TRBD2 matching 7 bases. The CDR3 is 16 residues long. J was trimmed by 4 bases and V by 0 bases; bases with no gene match: 7. Germline CDR1 and CDR2: MNHEY and SVGEGT. CDR3 nucleotides: TGTGCCAGCAGTTACTCGGGGGAGGGCCCCGCAGATACGCAGTATTTT. The encoded protein is CASSYSGEGPADTQYF.

This chain connects TRBV6-5 to TRBJ1-1; TRBD1 is a possible D gene (5 bases). Germline CDR1 and CDR2: MNHEY and SVGAGI. The CDR3 covers 13 residues. Deletions cut 6 bases from V and 1 base from J, with 9 bases between. The CDR3 nucleotides are TGTGCCAGCAGAAAAACAGGGAACACTGAAGCTTTCTTT. It yields the protein CASRKTGNTEAFF.

V is TRBV11-3 and J is TRBJ2-7; 8 nucleotides line up with TRBD2. J gave up 1 base and V 2 bases, and 4 bases lay outside the gene matches. Germline V gene sequence: CDR1 SGHNT, CDR2 YENEEA. CDR3 size: 15 residues. The DNA for the CDR3 is TGTGCCAGCAGCTTACGCCCGGGAGGGTCCTACGAGCAGTACTTC. Amino acids: CASSLRPGGSYEQYF.

The rearrangement uses TRBV2 and TRBJ2-2; D is unclear. The CDR3 consists of 14 residues. The germline CDR1 and CDR2 sequences are SNHLY and FYNNEI. Trimming took off 7 bases at V and 5 bases at J, with 14 bases between the two ends. The CDR3 region is CASISSEYTGELFF. CDR3 sequence (DNA): TGTGCCAGCATTTCCTCGGAGTATACCGGGGAGCTGTTTTTT. Variable domain in full (rest from reference TRBV2 and TRBJ2-2): EPEVTQTPSHQVTQMGQEVILRCVPISNHLYFYWYRQILGQKVEFLVSFYNNEISEKSEIFDDQFSVERPDGSNFTLKIRSTKLEDSAMYFCASISSEYTGELFFGEGSRLTVL.

V gene TRBV19 combines with J gene TRBJ2-1; possible D gene TRBD2, 6 bases. Germline values: CDR1 LNHDA, CDR2 SQIVND (reference sequence). Trimming took 3 bases from V and 5 from J, leaving 14 bases between them. The CDR3 runs 15 residues. The DNA of the CDR3 is TGTGCCAGTAGTATCTCGGGGGTCTCGGACAATGAGCAGTTCTTC. Protein: CASSISGVSDNEQFF.

The chain couples TRBV3-1 (or the pseudogene TRBV3-2) to TRBJ1-2; perhaps TRBD1 as D (5 bases). The CDR3 is made up of 14 amino acids. V lost 1 base, J lost 4 bases, and 10 bases lay in between. Looked up from germline, CDR1 is LGHDT and CDR2 is YNNKEL (reference sequence). This CDR3 is CASSQGVGLYGYTF. CDR3 DNA sequence: TGTGCCAGCAGCCAAGGTGTGGGACTCTATGGCTACACCTTC.

The V call is TRBV18, the J call TRBJ2-2, with D possibly matching TRBD2 (7 bases). The length of the CDR3 is 19 residues. V lost 1 base and J lost 3, with 21 bases in between. Germline loops: CDR1 KGHSH, CDR2 LQKENI. The CDR3 is CASSPLASVGGRDTGELFF. CDR3 bases: TGTGCCAGCTCACCACTTGCCTCTGTGGGGGGGCGTGACACCGGGGAGCTGTTTTTT.

This sequence joins TRBV1 and TRBJ1-6. TRBV1 is shown as a pseudogene. The CDR3 consists of 18 residues. Written as DNA, the CDR3 is TGCACCAGCAGCCAAGATCGTACTCGGGTTCCGCCAAATTCACCCCTCCACTTT. Its translation: CTSSQDRTRVPPNSPLHF.